These 4 T cell receptor beta chains originate from one sample sequenced in a study of OX40 agonist ivuxolimab in advanced cancers. Measured with immunoSEQ multiplex PCR; TCRdb has only the in-frame clones, and not every one. The sample contains more than 60,000 clones, 83% of which appear only once. Sequenced here: CD4+ or CD8+ T cells sorted from blood, sampled in a trial of the OX40 agonist ivuxolimab. Every receptor here comes from an adult with an advanced solid tumor such as melanoma, head and neck, liver or kidney cancer.

The V gene is TRBV14, the J gene TRBJ1-3; D is undetermined. CDR3 length equals 15 residues. Germline assignment: CDR1 SGHDN and CDR2 FVKESK. V was cut by 3 bases and J by 0 bases, with 9 bases left in between. The CDR3: CASSHRRFSGNTIYF. CDR3 DNA sequence: TGTGCCAGCAGCCACAGAAGGTTCTCTGGAAACACCATATATTTT.

The chain is built from TRBV4-1 and TRBJ1-4; D remains unclear. Germline values: CDR1 MGHRA, CDR2 YSYEKL. The CDR3 runs to 15 residues. The V end was cut by 0 bases, the J end by 4 bases, with 9 bases between. CDR3 protein: CASSQEGINNEKLFF. The DNA for the CDR3 is TGCGCCAGCAGCCAAGAGGGGATAAATAATGAAAAACTGTTTTTT.

This rearrangement joins TRBV7-2 to TRBJ1-1; TRBD1 might be the D (6 bases). The V end was cut by 1 base, the J end by 3 bases, with 12 bases between. This CDR3 is built from 15 residues. Germline V gene data show CDR1 as SGHTA and CDR2 as FQGNSA. CDR3 nucleotides: TGTGCCAGCAGCTTAGTAGGGGGTATGCACACTGAAGCTTTCTTT. This encodes CASSLVGGMHTEAFF.

This chain uses TRBV5-5 with TRBJ1-1, with D possibly TRBD1 on 5 matching bases. V gave up 0 bases and J gave up 5 bases, with 11 bases separating them. Germline V gene lookup returns CDR1 SGHKS and CDR2 YYEKEE (reference sequence). The CDR3 has 14 amino acids. Written as DNA, the CDR3 is TGTGCCAGCAGCTTGGAAGGCGGGGGTACTGAAGCTTTCTTT. The encoded protein is CASSLEGGGTEAFF.